The present entry profiles one TCR beta chain with its context. Its antigen remains undetermined. No much larger clone exists at a distance of one base, and base qualities are not known. The cysteine opens and the phenylalanine closes a CDR3 of 15 amino acids. Only the CDR3 DNA stays, 45 bases, in frame from base 1. V loses 2 bases at its end and J loses 1 base; junction bases beyond the gene matches: 3. Taken from the germline V gene, the CDR1 and CDR2 loops are MNHNS and SASEGT. The data belong to a study of OX40 agonist ivuxolimab in advanced cancers. A note on the overall study: The costimulatory receptor OX40 (CD134) was targeted by ivuxolimab, a fully human IgG2 agonistic monoclonal antibody. Intravenous ivuxolimab was administered to patients every 2 weeks at six dose levels: 0.01, 0.1, 0.3, 1.5, 3 and 10 mg/kg. Of the approximately 50 patients in dose escalation, 19 had hepatocellular carcinoma, some 15 had melanoma, 9 had renal cell carcinoma and 9 had head and neck cancer. A male proportion of roughly 80% and a mean age of about 60 years, ranging from 23 to 79, were recorded for the dose-escalation cohort. Prior anti-PD-1, anti-PD-L1 or anti-CTLA-4 therapy was permitted, and checkpoint inhibitors had been received by under 50% of dose-escalation patients. Three dose-escalation patients achieved partial responses, one with hepatocellular carcinoma and two with cutaneous melanoma. The purpose of peripheral TCRbeta sequencing was to test whether ivuxolimab changed TCR sequence diversity and led to clonal T-cell expansion. The paper describes the monotherapy dose-escalation part (N = 52 patients) of the phase I trial of ivuxolimab. What the research found in general, with its limitations: After ivuxolimab, more expanded clones were found on average in CD8+ T cells than in CD4+ T cells. In partial responders in the 0.1-3.0 mg/kg groups, normalized peripheral clonal expansion was found to be among the lowest, especially among CD8+ T cells. At doses of 0.1 to 3.0 mg/kg, clonal expansion of both CD4+ and CD8+ blood T cells was observed from baseline to week 6. Which antigens the clonally expanded peripheral T cells were specific for was not determined. Low levels of normalized T-cell clonal expansion were also seen in some patients who did not respond.

To sequence the TCRbeta CDR3 region, genomic DNA was isolated from the sorted cells. The immunoSEQ Assay was used for sequencing of TCRbeta CDR3 regions. TCRdb retrieved this table from immuneACCESS and kept in-frame rearrangements only. Not all clones are present; in checked studies, unresolved V genes account for under half, and no reason is known for the remainder. The sample includes around 14,000 clones, with around four fifths observed a single time. Together, the top ten hold 25% to 35% of the sample. Patients with a history of autoimmune disease or receiving systemic immunosuppression were excluded from the trial. Peripheral blood for TCR sequencing was collected from all dose cohorts at baseline, on cycle 4 day 1, and on cycle 7 day 1. Samples came from an open-label, multicenter, first-in-human phase I dose-escalation trial of ivuxolimab. Adults with locally advanced or metastatic melanoma, renal cell carcinoma, hepatocellular carcinoma or head and neck squamous cell carcinoma were enrolled in the trial. CD4+ and CD8+ T cells were sorted separately from peripheral blood before TCR sequencing.

The TCR sequence derives from an adult with an advanced solid tumor such as melanoma, head and neck, liver or kidney cancer. The material sequenced was CD4+ or CD8+ T cells sorted from blood, taken in a trial of the OX40 agonist ivuxolimab. This chain is built from TRBV6-1 and TRBJ2-7, with 9 bases in between that match TRBD2. The DNA sequence follows: TGTGCCAGCAGTGAATATAGCGGGAGTTCCTACGAGCAGTACTTC. This yields the protein CASSEYSGSSYEQYF.